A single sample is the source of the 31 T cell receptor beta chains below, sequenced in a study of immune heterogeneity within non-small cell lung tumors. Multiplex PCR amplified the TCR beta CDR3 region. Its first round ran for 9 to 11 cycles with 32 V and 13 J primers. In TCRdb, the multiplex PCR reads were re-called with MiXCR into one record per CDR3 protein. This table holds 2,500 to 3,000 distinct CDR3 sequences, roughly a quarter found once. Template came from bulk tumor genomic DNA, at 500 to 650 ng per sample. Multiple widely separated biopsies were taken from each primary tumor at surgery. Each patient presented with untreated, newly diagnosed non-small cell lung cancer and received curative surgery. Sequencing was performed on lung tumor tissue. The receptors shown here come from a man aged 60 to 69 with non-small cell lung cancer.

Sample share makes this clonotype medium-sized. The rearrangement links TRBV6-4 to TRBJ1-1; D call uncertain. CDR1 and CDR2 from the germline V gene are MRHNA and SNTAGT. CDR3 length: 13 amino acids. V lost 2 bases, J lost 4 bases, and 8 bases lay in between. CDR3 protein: CASSDPPGTEAFF. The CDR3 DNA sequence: TGTGCCAGCAGTGACCCACCGGGCACTGAAGCTTTCTTT.

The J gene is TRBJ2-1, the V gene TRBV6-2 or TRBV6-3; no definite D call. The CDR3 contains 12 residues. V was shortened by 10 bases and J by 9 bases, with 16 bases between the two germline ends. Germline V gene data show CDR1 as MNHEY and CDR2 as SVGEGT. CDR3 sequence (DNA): TGTGCCACCAGCCAGGACGGCGGTGAGCAGTTCTTC. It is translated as CATSQDGGEQFF.

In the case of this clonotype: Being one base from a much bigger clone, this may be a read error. The CDR3 DNA is TGTGCCAGCAGCTTGCAGGGCGGGCATTATTTTGGGCAGTACTTC. Amino acid sequence: CASSLQGGHYFGQYF. The genes are TRBV5-6 and TRBJ2-7; TRBD1 or TRBD2 may be the D gene (5 bases each). Germline V lookup: CDR1 SGHDT, CDR2 YYEEEE. This CDR3 has 15 residues. V was trimmed by 1 base and J by 9 bases, leaving 20 bases between them.

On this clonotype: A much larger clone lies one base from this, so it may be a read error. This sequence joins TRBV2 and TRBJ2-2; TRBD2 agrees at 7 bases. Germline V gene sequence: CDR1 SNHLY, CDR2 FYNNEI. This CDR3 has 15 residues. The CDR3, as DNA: TGTGCCAGAAGTGTAGGCGGGGGGAACACCGGGGAGCTGTTTTTT. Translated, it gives CARSVGGGNTGELFF.

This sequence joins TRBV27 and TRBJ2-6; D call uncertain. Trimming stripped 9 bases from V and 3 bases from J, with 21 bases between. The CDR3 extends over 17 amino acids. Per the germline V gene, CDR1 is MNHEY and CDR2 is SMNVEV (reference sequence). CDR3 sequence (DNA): TGTGCCAGTTTATCGTCTAGGACCTACCTTGGGGCCAACGTCCTGACTTTC. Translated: CASLSSRTYLGANVLTF.

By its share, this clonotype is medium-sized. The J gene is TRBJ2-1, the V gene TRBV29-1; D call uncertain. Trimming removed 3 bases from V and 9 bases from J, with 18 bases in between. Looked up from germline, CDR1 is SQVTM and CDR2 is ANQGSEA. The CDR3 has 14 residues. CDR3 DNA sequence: TGCAGCGTTGATGGGCAGTTCCGAGGCGGTGAGCAGTTCTTC. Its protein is CSVDGQFRGGEQFF.

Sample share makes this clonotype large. The CDR3 DNA follows: TGTGCCAGCAGCCCAACCCCGGGACTAACGAATCAAGAGACCCAGTACTTC. Translating it yields CASSPTPGLTNQETQYF. The V call is TRBV5-5, the J call TRBJ2-5; 7 positions agree with TRBD2. The CDR3 totals 17 residues. Trimming at V came to 4 bases and at J to 2 bases, leaving 14 bases not matched to a gene. The germline V gene encodes CDR1 SGHKS and CDR2 YYEKEE (reference sequence).

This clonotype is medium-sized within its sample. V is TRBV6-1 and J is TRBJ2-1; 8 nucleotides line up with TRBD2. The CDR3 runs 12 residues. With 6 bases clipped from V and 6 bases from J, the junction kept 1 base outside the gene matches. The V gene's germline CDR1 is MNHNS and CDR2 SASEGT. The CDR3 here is CASSLAGNEQFF. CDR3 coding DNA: TGTGCCAGCAGCCTAGCGGGCAATGAGCAGTTCTTC.

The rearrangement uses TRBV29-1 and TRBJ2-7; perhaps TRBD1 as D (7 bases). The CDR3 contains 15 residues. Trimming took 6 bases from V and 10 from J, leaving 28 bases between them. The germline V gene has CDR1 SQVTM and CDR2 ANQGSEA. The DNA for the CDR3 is TGCAGCGTGACTAGGGACAGAGAGAATCCCTACGTTCAGTACTTC. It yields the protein CSVTRDRENPYVQYF.

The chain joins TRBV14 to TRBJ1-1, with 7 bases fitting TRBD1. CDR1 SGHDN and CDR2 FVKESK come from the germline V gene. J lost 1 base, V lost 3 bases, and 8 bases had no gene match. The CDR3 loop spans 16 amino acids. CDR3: CASSQRYRGRNTEAFF. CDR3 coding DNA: TGTGCCAGCAGCCAGAGATACAGGGGCAGGAACACTGAAGCTTTCTTT. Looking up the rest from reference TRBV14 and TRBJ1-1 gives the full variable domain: EAGVTQFPSHSVIEKGQTVTLRCDPISGHDNLYWYRRVMGKEIKFLLHFVKESKQDESGMPNNRFLAERTGGTYSTLKVQPAELEDSGVYFCASSQRYRGRNTEAFFGQGTRLTVV.

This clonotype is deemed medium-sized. The chain's CDR3 is CASSNPGVAHQETQYF. The DNA of the CDR3 is TGTGCCAGCAGCAACCCAGGGGTGGCACACCAAGAGACCCAGTACTTC. The chain carries TRBV9 and TRBJ2-5; D is perhaps TRBD1 (6 bases). The CDR3 length is 16 residues. Per the germline V gene, CDR1 is SGDLS and CDR2 is YYNGEE. With 4 bases removed from V and 0 bases from J, the gap between germline ends came to 16 bases.

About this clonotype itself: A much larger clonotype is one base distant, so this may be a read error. The CDR3 DNA reads as TGTGCCAGAAGCTTAGATCTGGTGGGGCAAGAGACCCAGTACTTC. It translates to CARSLDLVGQETQYF. The chain joins TRBV11-2 to TRBJ2-5; D not certain. CDR1 is SGHAT and CDR2 is FQNNGV in the germline V gene. The CDR3 contains 15 residues.

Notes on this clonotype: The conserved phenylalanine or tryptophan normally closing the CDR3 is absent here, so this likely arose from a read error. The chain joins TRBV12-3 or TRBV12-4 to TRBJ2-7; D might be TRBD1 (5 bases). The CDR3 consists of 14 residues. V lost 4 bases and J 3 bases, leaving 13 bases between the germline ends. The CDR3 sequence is CASSSPPGFYEQYS. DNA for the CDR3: TGTGCCAGCAGTTCCCCCCCAGGGTTCTACGAGCAGTACTCC.

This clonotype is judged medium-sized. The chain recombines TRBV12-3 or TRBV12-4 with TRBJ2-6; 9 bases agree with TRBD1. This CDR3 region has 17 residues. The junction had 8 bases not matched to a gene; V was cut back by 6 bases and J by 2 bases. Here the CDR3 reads CASRTGTGYTGANVLTF. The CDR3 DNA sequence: TGTGCCAGCAGGACCGGGACAGGGTACACTGGGGCCAACGTCCTGACTTTC.

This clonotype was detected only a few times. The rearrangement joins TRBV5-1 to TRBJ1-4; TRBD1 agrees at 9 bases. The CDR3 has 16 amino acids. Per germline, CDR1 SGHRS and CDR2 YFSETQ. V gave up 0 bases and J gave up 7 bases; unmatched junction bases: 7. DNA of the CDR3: TGCGCCAGCAGCTTGGAACAGGGGGCGCGAACTGAAAAACTGTTTTTT. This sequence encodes CASSLEQGARTEKLFF.

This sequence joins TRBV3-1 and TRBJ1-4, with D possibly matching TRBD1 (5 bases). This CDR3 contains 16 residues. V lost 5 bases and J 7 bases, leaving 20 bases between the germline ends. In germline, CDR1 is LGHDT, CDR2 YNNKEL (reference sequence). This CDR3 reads CASSGILGGFGEKLFF. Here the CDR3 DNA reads TGTGCCAGCAGCGGCATCCTTGGGGGGTTCGGTGAAAAACTGTTTTTT. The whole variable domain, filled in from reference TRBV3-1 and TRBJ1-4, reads DTAVSQTPKYLVTQMGNDKSIKCEQNLGHDTMYWYKQDSKKFLKIMFSYNNKELIINETVPNRFSPKSPDKAHLNLHINSLELGDSAVYFCASSGILGGFGEKLFFGSGTQLSVL.

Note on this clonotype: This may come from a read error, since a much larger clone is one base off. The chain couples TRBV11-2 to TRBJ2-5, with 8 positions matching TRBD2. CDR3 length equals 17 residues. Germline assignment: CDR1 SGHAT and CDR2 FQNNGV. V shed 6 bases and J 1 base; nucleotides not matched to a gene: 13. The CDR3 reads CASRPARGAGAQETQYF. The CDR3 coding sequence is TGTGCCAGCAGACCCGCCCGGGGAGCGGGAGCCCAAGAGACCCAGTACTTC.

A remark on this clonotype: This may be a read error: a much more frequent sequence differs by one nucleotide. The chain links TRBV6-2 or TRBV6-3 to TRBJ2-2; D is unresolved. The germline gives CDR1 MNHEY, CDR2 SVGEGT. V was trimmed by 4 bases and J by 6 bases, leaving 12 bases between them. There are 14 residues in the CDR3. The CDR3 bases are TGTGCCAGCAGTTCCCCCCGTGGGGCCGGGGAGCTGTTTTTT. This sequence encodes CASSSPRGAGELFF.

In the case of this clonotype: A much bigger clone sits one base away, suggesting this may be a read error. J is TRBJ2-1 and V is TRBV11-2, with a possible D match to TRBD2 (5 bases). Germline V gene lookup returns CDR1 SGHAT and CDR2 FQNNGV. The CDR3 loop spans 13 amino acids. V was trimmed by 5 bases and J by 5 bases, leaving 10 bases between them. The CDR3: CASSLGINNEQFF. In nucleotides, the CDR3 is TGTGCCAGCAGCCTCGGGATCAACAATGAGCAGTTCTTC.

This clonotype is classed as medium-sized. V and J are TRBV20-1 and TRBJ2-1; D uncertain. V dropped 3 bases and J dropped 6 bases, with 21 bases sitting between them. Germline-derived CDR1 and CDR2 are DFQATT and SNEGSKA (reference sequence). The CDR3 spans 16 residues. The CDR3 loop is CSASGYEMASRNEQFF. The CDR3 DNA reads TGCAGTGCTAGTGGGTATGAGATGGCGTCCCGCAATGAGCAGTTCTTC.

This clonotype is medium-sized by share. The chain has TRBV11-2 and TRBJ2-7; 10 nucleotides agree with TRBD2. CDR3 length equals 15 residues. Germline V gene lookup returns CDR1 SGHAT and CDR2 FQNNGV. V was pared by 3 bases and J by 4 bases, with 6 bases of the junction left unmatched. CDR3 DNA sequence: TGTGCCAGCAGCTTTTTAGCGGGAGGCCAGTACGAGCAGTACTTC. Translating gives CASSFLAGGQYEQYF.

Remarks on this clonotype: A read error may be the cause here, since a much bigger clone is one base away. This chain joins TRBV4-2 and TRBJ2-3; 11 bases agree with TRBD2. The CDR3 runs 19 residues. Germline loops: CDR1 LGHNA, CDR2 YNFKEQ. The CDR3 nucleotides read TGTTCCAGCAGCCAAGGGGAGGCTAGCGGGAGGTTGAATAGGGATACGCAGTATTTT. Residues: CSSSQGEASGRLNRDTQYF.

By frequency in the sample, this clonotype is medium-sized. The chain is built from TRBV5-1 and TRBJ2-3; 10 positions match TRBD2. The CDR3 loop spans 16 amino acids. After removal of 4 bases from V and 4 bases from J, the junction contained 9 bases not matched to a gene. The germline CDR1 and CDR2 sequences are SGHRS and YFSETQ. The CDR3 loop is CASSESGTSVSDTQYF. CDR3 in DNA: TGCGCCAGCAGCGAGTCCGGGACTAGCGTTTCAGATACGCAGTATTTT.

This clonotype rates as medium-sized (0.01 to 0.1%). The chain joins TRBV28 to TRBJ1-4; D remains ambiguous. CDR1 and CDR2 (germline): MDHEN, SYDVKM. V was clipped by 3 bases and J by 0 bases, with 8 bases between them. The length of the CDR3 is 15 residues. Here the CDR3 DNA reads TGTGCCAGCAGTTTGGGTGCCTCAACTAATGAAAAACTGTTTTTT. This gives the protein CASSLGASTNEKLFF.

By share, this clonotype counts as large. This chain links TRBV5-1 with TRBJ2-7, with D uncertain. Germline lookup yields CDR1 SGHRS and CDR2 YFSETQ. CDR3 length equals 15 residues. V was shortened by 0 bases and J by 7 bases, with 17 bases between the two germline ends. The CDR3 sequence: CASSLGTQNLGEQYF. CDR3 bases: TGCGCCAGCAGCTTGGGGACCCAGAACCTGGGAGAGCAGTACTTC.

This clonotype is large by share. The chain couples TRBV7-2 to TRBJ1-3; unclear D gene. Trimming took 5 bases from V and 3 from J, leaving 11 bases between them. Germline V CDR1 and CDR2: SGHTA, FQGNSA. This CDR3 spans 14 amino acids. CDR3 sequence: CASSLGGFGNTIYF. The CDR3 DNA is TGTGCCAGCAGCCTAGGAGGGTTTGGAAACACCATATATTTT.

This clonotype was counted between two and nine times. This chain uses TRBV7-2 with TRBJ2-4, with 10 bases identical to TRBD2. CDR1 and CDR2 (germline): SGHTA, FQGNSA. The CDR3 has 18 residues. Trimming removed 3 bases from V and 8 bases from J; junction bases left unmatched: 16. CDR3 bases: TGTGCCAGCAGCTTGCTAGCGGGAGTACTTGGCTCTGGGGACATTCAGTACTTC. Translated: CASSLLAGVLGSGDIQYF.

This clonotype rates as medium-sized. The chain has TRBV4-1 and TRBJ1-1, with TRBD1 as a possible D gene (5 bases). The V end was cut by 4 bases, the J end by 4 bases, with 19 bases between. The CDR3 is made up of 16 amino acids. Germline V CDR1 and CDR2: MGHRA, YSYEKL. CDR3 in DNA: TGCGCCAGCAGCCTGAACCCCGGGGGAGGGTTCACTGAAGCTTTCTTT. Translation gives CASSLNPGGGFTEAFF.

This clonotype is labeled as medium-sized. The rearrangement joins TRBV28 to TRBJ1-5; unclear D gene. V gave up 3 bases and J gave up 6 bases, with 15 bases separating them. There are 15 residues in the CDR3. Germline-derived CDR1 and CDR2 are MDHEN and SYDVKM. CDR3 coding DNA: TGTGCCAGCAGTTTCCGTCTTACCCCGGGTCAGCCCCAGCATTTT. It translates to CASSFRLTPGQPQHF.

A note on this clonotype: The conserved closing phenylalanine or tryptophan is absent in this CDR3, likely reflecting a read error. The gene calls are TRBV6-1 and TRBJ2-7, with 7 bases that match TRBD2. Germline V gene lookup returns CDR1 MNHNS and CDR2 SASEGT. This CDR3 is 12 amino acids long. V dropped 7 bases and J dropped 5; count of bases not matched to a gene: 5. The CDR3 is CASTGLVDEQYL. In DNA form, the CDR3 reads TGTGCCAGCACTGGACTAGTGGACGAGCAGTACTTG.

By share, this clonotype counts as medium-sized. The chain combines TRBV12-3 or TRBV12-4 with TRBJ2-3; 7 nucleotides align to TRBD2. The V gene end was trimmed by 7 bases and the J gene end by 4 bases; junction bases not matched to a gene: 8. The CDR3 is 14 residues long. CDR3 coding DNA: TGTGCCAGCACTCTTGCGGGAGCCGCAGATACGCAGTATTTT. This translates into CASTLAGAADTQYF.